The TCR beta chain under discussion was sequenced for a study of blood T cell repertoires in COVID-19. Study information: Spain, Italy and the United States supplied samples that represented acute and convalescent COVID-19. PBMCs, B-cell-depleted T cells, or T cells were the source of the cDNA or gDNA that made up the material.

Germline V CDR1 and CDR2: LGHDT, YNNKEL (reference sequence). CDR3 length equals 15 residues. With V trimmed by 2 bases and J by 9 bases, 9 bases remained unmatched. Source study methods: Estimation of nucleated cell counts was performed using reference gene primer amplification. Produced via immunoSEQ multiplex PCR; TCRdb's table is partial and in-frame only. Clone size and the V and J calls come from that table; the DNA yielded D and trimming. The data hold roughly 250,000 clones, with roughly 88% observed a single time. The chain recombines TRBV3-1 (or the pseudogene TRBV3-2) with TRBJ2-1, with 8 positions matching TRBD2. The clonotype was recovered from a woman aged 30 to 39 with acute or convalescent COVID-19. Sequenced: peripheral blood. The DNA of the CDR3 is TGTGCCAGCAGCCAAAAATACGGGGGGGGCGTTGAGCAGTTCTTC. The encoded protein is CASSQKYGGGVEQFF.